The 10 T cell receptor beta chains listed next were all sequenced from one sample in a study of blood T cell repertoires in COVID-19. Sequenced by immunoSEQ multiplex PCR; TCRdb stores in-frame clones only, minus some. The sample gives fewer than 35,000 clones, roughly 85% of which show up once; approximately 6.3% is in the top ten. The source material was peripheral blood. The receptors were sampled from a man between 60 and 75 years old with active COVID-19.

This clone was counted once. The chain couples TRBV7-3 to TRBJ1-4, with D possibly being TRBD1 (5 bases). Per germline, CDR1 SGHTA and CDR2 FQGTGA. The CDR3 sequence is 15 residues long. Trimming took off 5 bases at V and 2 bases at J, with 12 bases between the two ends. CDR3 nucleotide sequence: TGTGCCAGCAGCGCAACAGGCGCTACTAATGAAAAACTGTTTTTT. It specifies CASSATGATNEKLFF.

This rearrangement joins TRBV6-5 to TRBJ2-1; tentatively, D is TRBD2 (5 bases). Germline V gene lookup returns CDR1 MNHEY and CDR2 SVGAGI. This CDR3 is built from 12 residues. V was pared by 4 bases and J by 13 bases, with 14 bases between. DNA for the CDR3: TGTGCCAGCAGTTCCACTATCCGGGAACAGTTCTTC. Its translation is CASSSTIREQFF.

V gene TRBV5-1 combines with J gene TRBJ2-2; 7 nucleotides match TRBD1. The CDR3 sequence is 15 residues long. Germline trimming cut 5 bases from V and 5 bases from J; bases unmatched to any gene: 9. Germline V lookup: CDR1 SGHRS, CDR2 YFSETQ. The CDR3 is CASSHRQGTTGELFF. The CDR3 region has the DNA TGCGCCAGCAGTCATAGACAGGGAACTACCGGGGAGCTGTTTTTT.

This clone is categorized as medium-sized (0.01 to 0.1%). The CDR3 loop reads CASSTTGGGGQPQHF. CDR3 nucleotide sequence: TGTGCCAGCAGTACTACAGGGGGCGGCGGTCAGCCCCAGCATTTT. This chain uses TRBV2 with TRBJ1-5; TRBD1 matches 9 bases. CDR1 is SNHLY and CDR2 is FYNNEI in the germline V gene. The V and J ends lost 5 bases and 6 bases, in that order; junction bases with no gene match: 8. The CDR3 sequence is 15 residues long. Looking up the rest from reference TRBV2 and TRBJ1-5 gives the full variable domain: EPEVTQTPSHQVTQMGQEVILRCVPISNHLYFYWYRQILGQKVEFLVSFYNNEISEKSEIFDDQFSVERPDGSNFTLKIRSTKLEDSAMYFCASSTTGGGGQPQHFGDGTRLSIL.

This clone was picked up a small number of times. The chain uses TRBV6-2 or TRBV6-3 and TRBJ1-5, with D hard to call. The CDR3 has 15 amino acids. Germline-derived CDR1 and CDR2 are MNHEY and SVGEGT. The germline V and J ends were trimmed by 6 bases and 1 base, with 13 bases remaining between them. The CDR3 is CASSPDSLSNQPQHF. The CDR3 region has the DNA TGTGCCAGCAGCCCGGACTCCCTGAGCAATCAGCCCCAGCATTTT.

V gene TRBV7-6 combines with J gene TRBJ2-7, with 9 bases identical to TRBD1. J was trimmed by 6 bases and V by 5 bases; bases with no gene match: 11. This CDR3 has 15 amino acids. CDR1 SGHVS and CDR2 FNYEAQ come from the germline V gene. CDR3 sequence (DNA): TGTGCCAGCAGCAATCCGGGACAGGGTATCGGCGAGCAGTACTTC. Translating gives CASSNPGQGIGEQYF.

J is TRBJ1-1 and V is TRBV28; D ambiguous. The CDR3 has 12 amino acids. Trimming removed 6 bases at V and 4 bases at J, with 9 bases between. Per the germline V gene, CDR1 is MDHEN and CDR2 is SYDVKM. The CDR3 bases are TGTGCCAGCAGGTTGAGCCTCACTGAAGCTTTCTTT. Its protein product is CASRLSLTEAFF. The complete variable domain, with remaining parts taken from reference TRBV28 and TRBJ1-1, reads DVKVTQSSRYLVKRTGEKVFLECVQDMDHENMFWYRQDPGLGLRLIYFSYDVKMKEKGDIPEGYSVSREKKERFSLILESASTNQTSMYLCASRLSLTEAFFGQGTRLTVV.

The chain joins TRBV10-2 to TRBJ2-3, with 8 bases that match TRBD2. The CDR3 extends over 13 amino acids. After removal of 10 bases from V and 2 bases from J, the junction contained 5 bases not matched to a gene. Germline V gene lookup returns CDR1 WSHSY and CDR2 SAAADI. The CDR3 here is CAMRGAHTDTQYF. In DNA form, the CDR3 reads TGCGCCATGCGGGGGGCCCACACAGATACGCAGTATTTT.

This sequence joins TRBV15 and TRBJ2-5, with D perhaps TRBD2 (6 bases). This CDR3 comprises 15 residues. The V end lost 0 bases, the J end lost 5 bases, and 13 bases lay between the germline ends. The germline V gene encodes CDR1 LNHNV and CDR2 YYDKDF (reference sequence). CDR3 loop: CATSRDPGDSETQYF. CDR3 sequence (DNA): TGTGCCACCAGCAGAGACCCGGGGGACTCGGAGACCCAGTACTTC. The full variable domain, completed using reference TRBV15 and TRBJ2-5, is DAMVIQNPRYQVTQFGKPVTLSCSQTLNHNVMYWYQQKSSQAPKLLFHYYDKDFNNEADTPDNFQSRRPNTSFCFLDIRSPGLGDTAMYLCATSRDPGDSETQYFGPGTRLLVL.

The chain joins TRBV19 to TRBJ2-1; 14 bases align to TRBD2. V lost 7 bases to trimming and J lost 1 base; unmatched junction nucleotides: 9. The germline CDR1 and CDR2 sequences are LNHDA and SQIVND (reference sequence). The CDR3 loop spans 18 amino acids. The DNA for the CDR3 is TGTGCCAGTACAATCCGACTAGCGGGAGGGCCATCCTACAATGAGCAGTTCTTC. It specifies CASTIRLAGGPSYNEQFF. Full variable domain (missing parts from reference TRBV19 and TRBJ2-1): DGGITQSPKYLFRKEGQNVTLSCEQNLNHDAMYWYRQDPGQGLRLIYYSQIVNDFQKGDIAEGYSVSREKKESFPLTVTSAQKNPTAFYLCASTIRLAGGPSYNEQFFGPGTRLTVL.